The 16 T cell receptor beta chains below come from one sample, sequenced in a study of neurological immune-mediated disorders. TCRdb reprocessed the 5' RACE reads via MiXCR and lists one record per CDR3 protein. Among about 21,000 distinct CDR3 sequences listed, roughly 15% were seen once. The sample was PBMCs. Every receptor here comes from a female donor with HTLV-1-associated myelopathy (HAM/TSP).

In its sample, this clonotype was seen many times. This chain links TRBV5-1 with TRBJ2-7; D is unclear. The V end was cut by 0 bases, the J end by 2 bases, with 9 bases between. The CDR3 consists of 14 residues. CDR1 SGHRS and CDR2 YFSETQ come from the germline V gene. Here the CDR3 DNA reads TGCGCCAGCAGCTTGGCGGGCTTCCCCTACGAGCAGTACTTC. Its translation: CASSLAGFPYEQYF.

This clonotype was detected many times. V is TRBV4-2 and J is TRBJ2-2; possibly TRBD1 for D (6 bases). CDR1 and CDR2 (germline): LGHNA, YNFKEQ. This CDR3 is 15 amino acids long. The ends were cut back, 0 bases at V and 7 bases at J, with 12 bases in the middle. The DNA of the CDR3 is TGTGCCAGCAGCCAAGACTACAGGGCTGGCGGGGAGCTGTTTTTT. It encodes CASSQDYRAGGELFF.

This clonotype came up once. V and J are TRBV4-1 and TRBJ1-5; TRBD1 matches 8 bases. The CDR3 runs to 15 residues. Germline V CDR1 and CDR2: MGHRA, YSYEKL. CDR3 sequence reads: CSNSQEGQGWHPQHF. Here the CDR3 DNA reads TGCTCCAACAGCCAAGAAGGACAGGGTTGGCATCCCCAGCATTTT.

This clonotype was counted ten times or more. The gene calls are TRBV4-2 and TRBJ2-1, with D perhaps TRBD1 (6 bases). From germline, CDR1 is LGHNA and CDR2 YNFKEQ. Trimming cost V 0 bases and J 4 bases, with 10 bases left between them. The CDR3 covers 15 residues. The CDR3 DNA follows: TGTGCCAGCAGCCAAGAGGGGGCAAGTTACAATGAGCAGTTCTTC. It codes for CASSQEGASYNEQFF.

This clonotype was observed many times. The genes are TRBV20-1 and TRBJ2-5; 8 positions match TRBD2. The CDR3 totals 13 residues. V was clipped by 3 bases and J by 3 bases; unmatched bases: 3. Germline V gene data show CDR1 as DFQATT and CDR2 as SNEGSKA (reference sequence). CDR3 sequence: CSASSGREETQYF. The DNA for the CDR3 is TGCAGTGCTAGTTCCGGGAGGGAAGAGACCCAGTACTTC.

This clonotype was counted ten times or more. The chain combines TRBV5-1 with TRBJ2-7; D possibly corresponds to TRBD2 (7 bases). V was cut by 4 bases and J by 2 bases, with 13 bases left in between. CDR1 is SGHRS and CDR2 is YFSETQ in the germline V gene. The CDR3 contains 14 residues. The CDR3 region has the DNA TGCGCCAGCAGCAAAGGGGGACTACCCTACGAGCAGTACTTC. Translating it yields CASSKGGLPYEQYF.

This clonotype was picked up many times. For the CDR3, the DNA is TGTGCCATCAGTGAAGGGAGCGGGGACCCCTCTGGGGCCAACGTCCTGACTTTC. This gives the protein CAISEGSGDPSGANVLTF. This sequence joins TRBV10-3 and TRBJ2-6; TRBD2 matches 7 bases. Germline values: CDR1 ENHRY, CDR2 SYGVKD. The CDR3 totals 18 residues. V was clipped by 3 bases and J by 0 bases; unmatched bases: 8.

Ten or more counts support this clonotype. The chain is built from TRBV6-2 or TRBV6-3 and TRBJ1-5, with 7 positions matching TRBD1. This CDR3 spans 17 amino acids. Germline loops: CDR1 MNHEY, CDR2 SVGEGT. Germline trimming cut 2 bases from V and 3 bases from J; bases unmatched to any gene: 10. The CDR3 reads CASSYPRGGLINQPQHF. In nucleotides, the CDR3 is TGTGCCAGCAGTTACCCAAGAGGGGGCTTGATCAATCAGCCCCAGCATTTT.

The chain employs TRBV18 and TRBJ1-2; D possibly corresponds to TRBD1 (5 bases). This CDR3 is 14 amino acids long. V was shortened by 2 bases and J by 0 bases, with 7 bases between the two germline ends. Germline V gene lookup returns CDR1 KGHSH and CDR2 LQKENI. CDR3 region: CASSPDSTNYGYTF. In nucleotides, the CDR3 is TGTGCCAGCTCACCAGACAGTACTAACTATGGCTACACCTTC.

This clonotype has more than one count but fewer than ten. The chain is built from TRBV29-1 and TRBJ2-7, with D possibly being TRBD2 (5 bases). Trimming took 1 base from V and 7 from J, leaving 8 bases between them. CDR1 is SQVTM, CDR2 ANQGSEA, per germline. CDR3 length equals 11 residues. This CDR3 is CSVEGGSEQYF. CDR3 nucleotides: TGCAGCGTTGAAGGAGGGTCGGAGCAGTACTTC.

This clonotype was found many times. The V and J genes are TRBV6-5 and TRBJ1-6; 10 bases map to TRBD1. Germline lookup yields CDR1 MNHEY and CDR2 SVGAGI. With V trimmed by 6 bases and J by 8 bases, 1 base remained unmatched. The CDR3 length is 13 residues. The CDR3 nucleotides read TGTGCCAGCAGGGGGACAGGGGATTCACCCCTCCACTTT. Its protein product is CASRGTGDSPLHF.

This clonotype has at least ten counts. The rearrangement uses TRBV6-5 and TRBJ2-3; D may match TRBD1 or TRBD2 (5 bases each). CDR3 length: 17 residues. Germline V gene data show CDR1 as MNHEY and CDR2 as SVGAGI. V was pared by 5 bases and J by 1 base, with 19 bases between. CDR3 residues: CASSGRPGIGGTDTQYF. The CDR3 bases are TGTGCCAGCAGTGGCAGACCAGGGATCGGGGGCACAGATACGCAGTATTTT.

CDR3 sequence reads: CASSSQGTRPPYNEQFF. The CDR3 bases are TGTGCCAGCAGCTCCCAGGGGACTCGGCCGCCCTACAATGAGCAGTTCTTC. This chain uses TRBV7-2 with TRBJ2-1; TRBD1 or TRBD2 may be the D gene (6 bases each). V dropped 4 bases and J dropped 2 bases, with 18 bases sitting between them. This CDR3 has 17 amino acids. The germline V gene has CDR1 SGHTA and CDR2 FQGNSA.

This clonotype has ten or more counts. The V call is TRBV5-1, the J call TRBJ2-3; TRBD1 agrees at 11 bases. Germline lookup yields CDR1 SGHRS and CDR2 YFSETQ. This CDR3 spans 16 amino acids. V was pared by 3 bases and J by 2 bases, with 5 bases of the junction left unmatched. CDR3 protein: CASSSGQGVTTDTQYF. CDR3 coding DNA: TGCGCCAGCAGCTCGGGACAGGGGGTTACCACAGATACGCAGTATTTT.

Ten or more counts support this clonotype. The genes are TRBV20-1 and TRBJ2-5; 13 positions match TRBD2. CDR1 is DFQATT and CDR2 is SNEGSKA in the germline V gene (reference sequence). The CDR3 consists of 16 residues. Trimming cost V 3 bases and J 1 base; bases outside gene matches: 5. DNA for the CDR3: TGCAGTGCTAGTCCGACTAGCGGGAGGCCCCAAGAGACCCAGTACTTC. Translated: CSASPTSGRPQETQYF.

Ten or more counts support this clonotype. V gene TRBV5-1 combines with J gene TRBJ2-7; no clear D. V lost 4 bases and J lost 2, with 13 bases in between. The CDR3 spans 14 residues. Germline V lookup: CDR1 SGHRS, CDR2 YFSETQ. For the CDR3, the DNA is TGCGCCAGCAGCACACAAGGTTTGGCCTACGAGCAGTACTTC. Its translation is CASSTQGLAYEQYF.